This TCR beta chain stems from a study of cytomegalovirus exposure and HLA in healthy donors. Researchers ran the PCR with 60 Vbeta and 13 Jbeta primers. Assay: immunoSEQ multiplex PCR; the TCRdb copy retains only in-frame clones and omits some. Its clone listing holds 90,000 to 100,000 clones. Sequenced: PBMCs. The origin of this receptor is a woman aged 25 to 39 in good health and CMV-seronegative.

The CDR3 reads CASSYRDRAYDEQFF. CDR3 sequence (DNA): TGCGCCAGCAGCTACCGGGACAGGGCTTATGATGAGCAGTTCTTC. V gene TRBV5-1 combines with J gene TRBJ2-1; 9 bases match TRBD1. This CDR3 region has 15 residues. The V and J ends lost 3 bases and 8 bases, in that order; junction bases with no gene match: 9. CDR1 SGHRS and CDR2 YFSETQ come from the germline V gene. Full variable domain (outside the CDR3, taken from reference TRBV5-1 and TRBJ2-1): KAGVTQTPRYLIKTRGQQVTLSCSPISGHRSVSWYQQTPGQGLQFLFEYFSETQRNKGNFPGRFSGRQFSNSRSEMNVSTLELGDSALYLCASSYRDRAYDEQFFGPGTRLTVL.